The 3 T cell receptor beta chains presented below share a single source sample, sequenced in a study of read filtering for tumor transcriptome and immune sequencing. The library was built from around 400 ng RNA with molecular barcoded adaptors for alpha/delta and beta/gamma chains. TCRdb passed the reads through MiXCR, listing each CDR3 protein once. The sample consists of tens of thousands of distinct CDR3 sequences, roughly 15% of them appearing once. Material for sequencing was a population of CD138-negative cells sorted from bone marrow. These receptors all come from a donor older than 35 with multiple myeloma.

This clonotype is classed as medium-sized. This rearrangement joins TRBV20-1 to TRBJ2-1, with TRBD2 as a possible D gene (5 bases). The CDR3 spans 12 residues. Looked up from germline, CDR1 is DFQATT and CDR2 is SNEGSKA (reference sequence). V gave up 5 bases and J gave up 8 bases, with 13 bases separating them. The CDR3 DNA reads as TGCAGTGCTCGGGAAGACGGCCATGAGCAGTTCTTC. This gives the protein CSAREDGHEQFF.

This clonotype was seen at least ten times. In nucleotides, the CDR3 is TGTGCCAGTAGTATCACAGGGGTCCAGCCCCAGCATTTT. Its protein product is CASSITGVQPQHF. V usage is TRBV19 and J usage is TRBJ1-5; TRBD1 matches 7 bases. The germline gives CDR1 LNHDA, CDR2 SQIVND (reference sequence). The CDR3 is 13 residues long. V dropped 3 bases and J dropped 7; count of bases not matched to a gene: 3.

The chain couples TRBV7-2 to TRBJ1-5, with unresolved D. CDR1 and CDR2 (germline): SGHTA, FQGNSA. The CDR3 has 15 residues. Between the trimmed V and J ends, which lost 3 bases and 2 bases, there was a span of 11 bases. CDR3 protein: CASSFAAIGNQPQHF. The CDR3 region has the DNA TGTGCCAGCAGCTTTGCGGCAATAGGCAATCAGCCCCAGCATTTT.